This is a list of T cell receptor beta chains from one sample in a study of blood T cell repertoires in COVID-19. The method was immunoSEQ multiplex PCR; TCRdb's version includes in-frame clones alone and lacks a portion of them. The table includes 200,000 or so clones, around four fifths detected once. The sample was peripheral blood. The receptors derive from a man in his sixties with COVID-19, enrolled during active disease. Each CDR3 is given with its conserved first and last residue. Each record gives: D gene, V gene, J gene, CDR3 length, clone size, CDR3 protein, CDR3 DNA. D genes are given only for firm matches. Clone size is given for some rows only: seen once, a few or many times, or a class if the clone is expanded.

D: .; V: TRBV24-1; J: TRBJ2-2; length: 14; size: .; CDR3: CATSDLGPPGELFF; DNA: TGTGCCACCAGTGATCTTGGCCCTCCCGGGGAGCTGTTTTTT
D: TRBD1; V: TRBV28; J: TRBJ2-3; length: 14; size: .; CDR3: CASSTGGSTDTQYF; DNA: TGTGCCAGCAGTACAGGGGGCTCTACAGATACGCAGTATTTT
D: .; V: TRBV19; J: TRBJ2-2; length: 14; size: .; CDR3: CASCQVGVGGELFF; DNA: TGTGCCAGCTGTCAGGTCGGGGTCGGCGGGGAGCTGTTTTTT
D: .; V: TRBV19; J: TRBJ2-1; length: 12; size: .; CDR3: CASSGSAGNRFF; DNA: TGTGCCAGTAGTGGTAGCGCGGGGAATCGGTTCTTC
D: .; V: TRBV6-5; J: TRBJ2-5; length: 15; size: .; CDR3: CASSPGRPPGETQYF; DNA: TGTGCCAGCAGTCCTGGACGGCCCCCGGGGGAGACCCAGTACTTC
D: .; V: TRBV6-5; J: TRBJ1-2; length: 15; size: once; CDR3: CASSMEGTANYGYTF; DNA: TGTGCCAGCTCGATGGAGGGGACTGCGAACTATGGCTACACCTTC
D: TRBD2; V: TRBV5-4; J: TRBJ2-7; length: 14; size: once; CDR3: CASSSAGGGNEQYF; DNA: TGTGCCAGCAGCTCAGCGGGAGGAGGTAACGAGCAGTACTTC
D: .; V: TRBV30; J: TRBJ1-4; length: 14; size: once; CDR3: CAWSSRDTIEKLFF; DNA: TGTGCCTGGAGTTCCCGGGACACCATTGAAAAACTGTTTTTT
D: .; V: TRBV5-5; J: TRBJ1-6; length: 13; size: .; CDR3: CATQSVGNSPLHF; DNA: TGTGCCACACAGTCCGTTGGGAATTCACCCCTCCACTTT
D: .; V: TRBV4-1; J: TRBJ2-7; length: 13; size: few; CDR3: CASSLEQNYEQYF; DNA: TGCGCCAGCAGCCTGGAACAGAACTACGAGCAGTACTTC
D: TRBD2; V: TRBV5-1; J: TRBJ2-5; length: 16; size: .; CDR3: CASSPGTSGLAETQYF; DNA: TGCGCCAGCAGCCCGGGGACTAGCGGGCTTGCGGAGACCCAGTACTTC
D: TRBD2; V: TRBV24-1; J: TRBJ2-5; length: 16; size: few; CDR3: CATSAGTSGRQETQYF; DNA: TGTGCCACCAGTGCTGGGACTAGCGGGAGACAGGAGACCCAGTACTTC
D: .; V: TRBV5-1; J: TRBJ1-2; length: 13; size: once; CDR3: CASSRGHGYGYTF; DNA: TGCGCCAGCAGCCGCGGGCATGGCTATGGCTACACCTTC
D: .; V: TRBV6-1; J: TRBJ1-4; length: 14; size: .; CDR3: CASSEIGPNEKLFF; DNA: TGTGCCAGCAGTGAAATTGGGCCAAATGAAAAACTGTTTTTT
D: .; V: TRBV6-4; J: TRBJ2-7; length: 14; size: few; CDR3: CASLTDRLSYEQYF; DNA: TGTGCCAGTCTTACCGACCGACTCTCCTACGAGCAGTACTTC